The 32 T cell receptor beta chains given below trace back to one sample, sequenced in a study of OX40 agonist ivuxolimab in advanced cancers. TCRdb keeps only in-frame clones here, not all; method: immunoSEQ multiplex PCR. The sample shows roughly 54,000 clones, more than 85% of them seen only once. The input for sequencing was CD4+ or CD8+ T cells sorted from blood, taken in a trial of the OX40 agonist ivuxolimab. Every receptor here comes from an adult with an advanced solid tumor such as melanoma, head and neck, liver or kidney cancer.

CDR3 in DNA: TGTGCCAGCAGTGAATTGCGGACTAGTAATGAGCAGTTCTTC. Amino acids: CASSELRTSNEQFF. This chain uses TRBV2 with TRBJ2-1, with TRBD2 matching over 7 bases. Germline V CDR1 and CDR2: SNHLY, FYNNEI. Trimming removed 2 bases from V and 7 bases from J; junction bases left unmatched: 5. The CDR3 consists of 14 residues.

The rearrangement joins TRBV29-1 to TRBJ2-1; weak D call: TRBD1 (5 bases). This CDR3 is 13 amino acids long. Germline values: CDR1 SQVTM, CDR2 ANQGSEA. Trimming took off 7 bases at V and 6 bases at J, with 16 bases between the two ends. The CDR3 spells CSANRPPGNEQFF. The CDR3 DNA follows: TGCAGCGCCAACAGGCCCCCTGGCAATGAGCAGTTCTTC.

The chain has TRBV4-2 and TRBJ1-2, with 7 bases lining up with TRBD1. The ends lost 3 bases at V and 8 bases at J; junction bases unmatched: 12. The CDR3 is 15 amino acids. Germline V gene sequence: CDR1 LGHNA, CDR2 YNFKEQ. As DNA, the CDR3 is TGTGCCAGCAGCCACGCAGGGGGAGTATCCTCGGGCTACACCTTC. The encoded protein is CASSHAGGVSSGYTF.

The V gene is TRBV9, the J gene TRBJ2-5; TRBD2 aligns across 14 bases. The germline V gene has CDR1 SGDLS and CDR2 YYNGEE. The CDR3 runs to 16 residues. The ends lost 3 bases at V and 13 bases at J; junction bases unmatched: 14. The CDR3 sequence is CASSARTSGGLSQLYF. CDR3 coding DNA: TGTGCCAGCAGCGCCCGGACTAGCGGGGGGCTTAGTCAACTGTACTTC.

The gene calls are TRBV7-3 and TRBJ2-3, with 15 bases identical to TRBD2. Germline assignment: CDR1 SGHTA and CDR2 FQGTGA. This CDR3 region has 16 residues. V shed 3 bases and J 6 bases; nucleotides not matched to a gene: 4. CDR3 nucleotide sequence: TGTGCCAGCAGCTTCGGACTAGCGGGAGGGGTGGATACGCAGTATTTT. This encodes CASSFGLAGGVDTQYF.

CDR3 sequence reads: CASSPRSSGQETQYF. CDR3 DNA: TGTGCCAGCTCACCAAGGTCGAGCGGCCAAGAGACCCAGTACTTC. The gene calls are TRBV18 and TRBJ2-5; possible D gene TRBD2, 5 bases. The V gene lost 2 bases and the J gene lost 1 base, with 11 bases spanning the gap. Germline V gene lookup returns CDR1 KGHSH and CDR2 LQKENI. The CDR3 contains 15 residues.

The rearrangement links TRBV5-1 to TRBJ1-4, with D perhaps TRBD1 (5 bases). Germline assignment: CDR1 SGHRS and CDR2 YFSETQ. The CDR3 is 15 amino acids. V was shortened by 5 bases and J by 7 bases, with 18 bases between the two germline ends. In DNA, the CDR3 is TGCGCCAGCAGGGGGGGGACTGTCCTCAGTGAAAAACTGTTTTTT. Translating gives CASRGGTVLSEKLFF.

CDR3 sequence (DNA): TGTGCCAGCAGCGCTAGGGAGGTTAACTCCTACGAGCAGTACTTC. This codes for CASSAREVNSYEQYF. The rearrangement joins TRBV7-3 to TRBJ2-7; TRBD2 might be the D (6 bases). The V gene lost 5 bases and the J gene lost 0 bases, with 14 bases spanning the gap. CDR1 and CDR2 from the germline V gene are SGHTA and FQGTGA. This CDR3 region has 15 residues.

The chain is built from TRBV21-1 and TRBJ2-2; the D call TRBD2 from the table was never checked on the DNA. TRBV21-1 is noted as a pseudogene. The CDR3 sequence is 17 residues long. CDR3 protein: CASYPSGRAESTGELFF. The CDR3 nucleotides read TGTGCCAGCTACCCTAGCGGGAGGGCCGAGAGCACCGGGGAGCTGTTTTTT.

The chain's CDR3 is CASSLGRRRLQETQYF. The DNA for the CDR3 is TGTGCCAGCAGCTTGGGTCGTAGGAGGCTTCAAGAGACCCAGTACTTC. V is TRBV5-8 and J is TRBJ2-5, with a weak D call TRBD2 (5 bases). V lost 0 bases and J lost 2, with 14 bases in between. The CDR3 has 16 residues. The germline CDR1 and CDR2 sequences are SGHTS and YDEGEE.

V and J are TRBV5-1 and TRBJ2-5; D is ambiguous. The V end was cut by 0 bases, the J end by 0 bases, with 3 bases between. Per the germline V gene, CDR1 is SGHRS and CDR2 is YFSETQ. The CDR3 is 13 amino acids. The CDR3 coding sequence is TGCGCCAGCAGCTTGGAACACCAAGAGACCCAGTACTTC. This sequence encodes CASSLEHQETQYF. Full variable domain (rest looked up from reference TRBV5-1 and TRBJ2-5): KAGVTQTPRYLIKTRGQQVTLSCSPISGHRSVSWYQQTPGQGLQFLFEYFSETQRNKGNFPGRFSGRQFSNSRSEMNVSTLELGDSALYLCASSLEHQETQYFGPGTRLLVL.

The chain joins TRBV11-2 to TRBJ2-3, with no clear D. Deletions cut 5 bases from V and 5 bases from J, with 8 bases between. The CDR3 totals 12 residues. The germline V gene encodes CDR1 SGHAT and CDR2 FQNNGV. The CDR3 DNA is TGTGCCAGCAGCACCGACCGAGATACGCAGTATTTT. Protein sequence: CASSTDRDTQYF. Looking up the rest from reference TRBV11-2 and TRBJ2-3 gives the full variable domain: EAGVAQSPRYKIIEKRQSVAFWCNPISGHATLYWYQQILGQGPKLLIQFQNNGVVDDSQLPKDRFSAERLKGVDSTLKIQPAKLEDSAVYLCASSTDRDTQYFGPGTRLTVL.

This clone was detected once. V gene TRBV11-2 combines with J gene TRBJ2-7, with 8 bases fitting TRBD1. This CDR3 comprises 14 residues. Germline V gene sequence: CDR1 SGHAT, CDR2 FQNNGV. V was pared by 0 bases and J by 3 bases, with 1 base of the junction left unmatched. CDR3 sequence: CASSLDRGHYEQYF. Written as DNA, the CDR3 is TGTGCCAGCAGCTTAGACAGGGGGCACTACGAGCAGTACTTC.

J is TRBJ1-2 and V is TRBV28; 7 bases map to TRBD1. The V and J ends lost 7 bases and 7 bases, in that order; junction bases with no gene match: 9. CDR3 length: 13 residues. CDR1 and CDR2 (germline): MDHEN, SYDVKM. The CDR3 bases are TGTGCCAGCACCACCAACCCAGGGGGTGGCTACACCTTC. It codes for CASTTNPGGGYTF.

The V gene is TRBV6-5, the J gene TRBJ2-2, with 9 nucleotides matching TRBD2. Germline lookup yields CDR1 MNHEY and CDR2 SVGAGI. This CDR3 region has 14 residues. The junction had 8 bases not matched to a gene; V was cut back by 8 bases and J by 7 bases. CDR3 nucleotide sequence: TGTGCCAGCCAGGTCGGCGGGAGGGGCGGGGAGCTGTTTTTT. It translates to CASQVGGRGGELFF.

This clone was counted only a few times. The chain has TRBV5-1 and TRBJ2-1; D is undetermined. The CDR3 contains 16 residues. V lost 5 bases, J lost 2 bases, and 17 bases lay in between. The germline V gene has CDR1 SGHRS and CDR2 YFSETQ. In DNA, the CDR3 is TGCGCCAGCAGTCTTGTCGTCGGTAGTCCCTACAATGAGCAGTTCTTC. Its translation is CASSLVVGSPYNEQFF. The entire variable domain, with the rest obtained from reference TRBV5-1 and TRBJ2-1, is as follows: KAGVTQTPRYLIKTRGQQVTLSCSPISGHRSVSWYQQTPGQGLQFLFEYFSETQRNKGNFPGRFSGRQFSNSRSEMNVSTLELGDSALYLCASSLVVGSPYNEQFFGPGTRLTVL.

This clone was seen only once. The V call is TRBV6-1, the J call TRBJ2-1, with D perhaps TRBD1 (5 bases). Per germline, CDR1 MNHNS and CDR2 SASEGT. The V end lost 8 bases, the J end lost 6 bases, and 14 bases lay between the germline ends. The CDR3 has 13 amino acids. CDR3 sequence (DNA): TGTGCCAGCTCCGCTGGGCAGGGCAATGAGCAGTTCTTC. Translated, it gives CASSAGQGNEQFF.

This clone was counted between two and nine times. This chain links TRBV7-3 with TRBJ1-2; tentatively, D is TRBD1 (5 bases). The CDR3 runs to 13 residues. Per germline, CDR1 SGHTA and CDR2 FQGTGA. V shed 5 bases and J shed 7 bases, with 14 bases lying between them. CDR3 DNA sequence: TGTGCCAGCAGCGAGCATCGCGGGGGTGGCTACACCTTC. Translating it yields CASSEHRGGGYTF.

V usage is TRBV28 and J usage is TRBJ1-4; 9 bases fit TRBD1. The CDR3 contains 14 residues. Per the germline V gene, CDR1 is MDHEN and CDR2 is SYDVKM. Germline trimming cut 5 bases from V and 7 bases from J; bases unmatched to any gene: 5. CDR3 protein: CASSTDRGGEKLFF. In nucleotides, the CDR3 is TGTGCCAGCAGTACGGACAGGGGTGGTGAAAAACTGTTTTTT. Complete variable domain (other parts from reference TRBV28 and TRBJ1-4): DVKVTQSSRYLVKRTGEKVFLECVQDMDHENMFWYRQDPGLGLRLIYFSYDVKMKEKGDIPEGYSVSREKKERFSLILESASTNQTSMYLCASSTDRGGEKLFFGSGTQLSVL.

The chain uses TRBV19 and TRBJ1-3; D remains ambiguous. Germline V lookup: CDR1 LNHDA, CDR2 SQIVND (reference sequence). Between the trimmed V and J ends, which lost 6 bases and 0 bases, there was a span of 15 bases. CDR3 length equals 16 residues. The CDR3 DNA reads as TGTGCCAGTAGCCAAGGACTGTTGAGCTCTGGAAACACCATATATTTT. Translating gives CASSQGLLSSGNTIYF.

J is TRBJ1-4 and V is TRBV10-3, with TRBD1 matching over 10 bases. V trimming: 8 bases; J trimming: 4 bases; junction bases outside the gene matches: 1. Germline-derived CDR1 and CDR2 are ENHRY and SYGVKD. The CDR3 spans 13 residues. CDR3 region: CAIRTGGNEKLFF. The CDR3 region has the DNA TGTGCCATCCGGACAGGGGGTAATGAAAAACTGTTTTTT.

The V gene is TRBV6-5, the J gene TRBJ1-2; D is undetermined. Germline V gene sequence: CDR1 MNHEY, CDR2 SVGAGI. With 6 bases removed from V and 5 bases from J, the gap between germline ends came to 13 bases. The CDR3 totals 13 residues. CDR3 protein: CASRPGMNYGYTF. The DNA for the CDR3 is TGTGCCAGCAGGCCGGGGATGAATTATGGCTACACCTTC.

This clone has a handful of counts. The rearrangement links TRBV7-3 to TRBJ1-1; D is ambiguous. There are 14 residues in the CDR3. Per germline, CDR1 SGHTA and CDR2 FQGTGA. Trimming stripped 4 bases from V and 4 bases from J, with 13 bases between. CDR3 residues: CASSSLQAGTEAFF. The CDR3 DNA reads TGTGCCAGCAGCTCACTCCAGGCGGGCACTGAAGCTTTCTTT.

This clone turned up a few times. This rearrangement joins TRBV5-4 to TRBJ1-2; the D gene is possibly TRBD1 (5 bases). Germline V lookup: CDR1 SGHNT, CDR2 YYREEE (reference sequence). The CDR3 runs 13 residues. The ends were cut back, 4 bases at V and 7 bases at J, with 14 bases in the middle. This CDR3 is CASSPEGWGGYTF. The DNA of the CDR3 is TGTGCCAGCAGCCCGGAGGGGTGGGGTGGCTACACCTTC.

This chain connects TRBV7-3 to TRBJ1-1, with 8 bases aligning to TRBD1. Losses at the gene ends were 5 bases for V and 11 bases for J; bases not matched to a gene: 10. Germline CDR1 SGHTA, CDR2 FQGTGA. This CDR3 is 13 amino acids long. CDR3 loop: CASSLTGGRVAFF. CDR3 nucleotide sequence: TGTGCCAGCAGCCTCACAGGGGGGCGGGTTGCTTTCTTT.

The rearrangement uses TRBV4-2 and TRBJ1-1; TRBD1 might be the D (6 bases). The CDR3 loop spans 17 amino acids. The V gene's germline CDR1 is LGHNA and CDR2 YNFKEQ. V lost 0 bases and J lost 1, with 15 bases in between. CDR3 sequence (DNA): TGTGCCAGCAGCCAAGATTTGGGGGCGAGGGCGAACACTGAAGCTTTCTTT. It encodes CASSQDLGARANTEAFF.

The V and J genes are TRBV11-2 and TRBJ2-4, with a tentative D call TRBD1 (6 bases). Germline CDR1 and CDR2: SGHAT and FQNNGV. The CDR3 is 16 residues long. Trimming stripped 5 bases from V and 3 bases from J, with 17 bases between. The CDR3 here is CASSRRTANGKNIQYF. In DNA, the CDR3 is TGTGCCAGCAGCCGAAGGACAGCCAATGGCAAAAACATTCAGTACTTC.

The rearrangement links TRBV7-9 to TRBJ2-1, with D possibly matching TRBD1 (5 bases). The CDR3 consists of 13 residues. V was shortened by 10 bases and J by 0 bases, with 10 bases between the two germline ends. CDR1 and CDR2 (germline): SEHNR, FQNEAQ (reference sequence). The CDR3 spells CATDSSSYNEQFF. CDR3 DNA: TGTGCCACCGACAGTAGCTCCTACAATGAGCAGTTCTTC.

This clone came up a few times. The chain is built from TRBV27 and TRBJ2-2, with D tentatively TRBD1 or TRBD2 (5 bases each). Trimming took off 1 base at V and 5 bases at J, with 11 bases between the two ends. Germline values: CDR1 MNHEY, CDR2 SMNVEV (reference sequence). The CDR3 is made up of 15 amino acids. CDR3 in DNA: TGTGCCAGCAGTTTATTGGGGGAGCTAACCGGGGAGCTGTTTTTT. Its protein product is CASSLLGELTGELFF.

This clone turned up a few times. This sequence joins TRBV2 and TRBJ1-5; D unclear. CDR1 and CDR2 from the germline V gene are SNHLY and FYNNEI. Trimming removed 5 bases at V and 0 bases at J, with 11 bases between. This CDR3 is built from 15 residues. The CDR3 DNA reads TGTGCCAGCAGTCCTCTGGGTCTTAGCAATCAGCCCCAGCATTTT. It is translated as CASSPLGLSNQPQHF.

This chain uses TRBV11-2 with TRBJ2-7; 8 nucleotides align to TRBD2. There are 14 residues in the CDR3. CDR1 SGHAT and CDR2 FQNNGV come from the germline V gene. V was pared by 8 bases and J by 6 bases, with 12 bases of the junction left unmatched. The CDR3: CASGDWSGGAEQYF. CDR3 nucleotides: TGTGCCAGCGGGGACTGGTCGGGGGGGGCCGAGCAGTACTTC.

The CDR3 region has the DNA TGTGCCAGCAGCGGCGAATGGACAGGGGACGAGGGCTACACCTTC. Translation: CASSGEWTGDEGYTF. The chain carries TRBV9 and TRBJ1-2, with TRBD1 matching over 9 bases. Trimming cost V 3 bases and J 8 bases; bases outside gene matches: 11. Germline V gene data show CDR1 as SGDLS and CDR2 as YYNGEE. CDR3 length equals 15 residues.